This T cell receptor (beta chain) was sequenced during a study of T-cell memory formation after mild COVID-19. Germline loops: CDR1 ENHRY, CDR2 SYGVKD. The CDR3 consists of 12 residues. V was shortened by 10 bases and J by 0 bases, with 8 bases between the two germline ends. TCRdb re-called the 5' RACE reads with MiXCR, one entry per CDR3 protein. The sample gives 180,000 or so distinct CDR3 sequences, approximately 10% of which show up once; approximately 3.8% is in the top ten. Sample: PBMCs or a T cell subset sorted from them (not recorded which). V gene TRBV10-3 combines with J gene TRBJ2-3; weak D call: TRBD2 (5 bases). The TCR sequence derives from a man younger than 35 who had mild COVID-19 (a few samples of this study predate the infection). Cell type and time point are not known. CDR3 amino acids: CASGHSTDTQYF. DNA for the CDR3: TGTGCCAGCGGGCATAGCACAGATACGCAGTATTTT.